The 17 T cell receptor beta chains below all came from one sample that was sequenced in a study of blood T cell repertoires in COVID-19. Libraries were prepared by immunoSEQ multiplex PCR; TCRdb keeps only in-frame clonotypes and omits some of them. The sample has some 380,000 clones, around 91% seen once; the top ten hold 6.5%. Sequencing was done on a sample of peripheral blood. Every receptor here comes from a man aged 18 to 35 with active or convalescent COVID-19.

J is TRBJ2-1 and V is TRBV6-6, with TRBD2 matching over 10 bases. CDR3 length: 13 residues. After removal of 2 bases from V and 8 bases from J, the junction contained 0 bases not matched to a gene. Germline-derived CDR1 and CDR2 are MNHNY and SVGAGI (reference sequence). This CDR3 reads CASSYLAGDEQFF. The CDR3 DNA follows: TGTGCCAGCAGTTACCTAGCGGGGGATGAGCAGTTCTTC.

The V call is TRBV3-1 (or the pseudogene TRBV3-2), the J call TRBJ2-3, with D unresolved. Germline CDR1 and CDR2: LGHDT and YNNKEL (reference sequence). The CDR3 loop spans 16 amino acids. Between the trimmed V and J ends, which lost 1 base and 0 bases, there was a span of 11 bases. The CDR3 sequence: CASSQGVVRSTDTQYF. The DNA of the CDR3 is TGTGCCAGCAGCCAAGGAGTGGTCCGAAGCACAGATACGCAGTATTTT.

The chain links TRBV28 to TRBJ2-7; 8 positions match TRBD1. Germline V gives CDR1 MDHEN, CDR2 SYDVKM. V dropped 5 bases and J dropped 3; count of bases not matched to a gene: 9. The CDR3 has 15 residues. CDR3 amino acids: CASSPEGTGYYEQYF. CDR3 in DNA: TGTGCCAGCAGTCCGGAGGGGACAGGATACTACGAGCAGTACTTC. Supplemented by reference TRBV28 and TRBJ2-7, the full variable domain reads DVKVTQSSRYLVKRTGEKVFLECVQDMDHENMFWYRQDPGLGLRLIYFSYDVKMKEKGDIPEGYSVSREKKERFSLILESASTNQTSMYLCASSPEGTGYYEQYFGPGTRLTVT.

The chain links TRBV5-1 to TRBJ1-3; 11 bases are shared with TRBD1. CDR1 is SGHRS and CDR2 is YFSETQ in the germline V gene. V shed 3 bases, J shed 8 bases, and the junction held 13 bases outside the gene matches. This CDR3 spans 17 amino acids. The DNA of the CDR3 is TGCGCCAGCAGCTGGACAGGGGGCGCGTACGGAATTGACACCATATATTTT. Protein: CASSWTGGAYGIDTIYF.

The rearrangement links TRBV15 to TRBJ1-2; D remains unclear. Germline V gene sequence: CDR1 LNHNV, CDR2 YYDKDF (reference sequence). The CDR3 sequence is 16 residues long. Deletions cut 0 bases from V and 4 bases from J, with 15 bases between. CDR3 nucleotide sequence: TGTGCCACCAGCAGAGATCGAGCGGCTGGAGTCTATGGCTACACCTTC. It translates to CATSRDRAAGVYGYTF.

This clone was picked up one time. The genes are TRBV25-1 and TRBJ2-7; TRBD2 matches 9 bases. The V gene's germline CDR1 is MGHDK and CDR2 SYGVNS. V was clipped by 4 bases and J by 2 bases; unmatched bases: 6. This CDR3 comprises 15 residues. The CDR3 protein is CASSGSGTSPYEQYF. CDR3 sequence (DNA): TGTGCCAGCAGTGGCTCCGGGACTAGCCCCTACGAGCAGTACTTC.

The chain couples TRBV11-2 to TRBJ1-1; 7 bases match TRBD1. Germline V gene data show CDR1 as SGHAT and CDR2 as FQNNGV. J was trimmed by 1 base and V by 8 bases; bases with no gene match: 7. This CDR3 comprises 14 residues. CDR3 amino acids: CASCRAGGNTEAFF. The CDR3 DNA follows: TGTGCCAGCTGCCGAGCAGGGGGGAACACTGAAGCTTTCTTT.

The chain recombines TRBV28 with TRBJ1-2; 9 positions match TRBD1. The CDR3 is 15 amino acids. V trimming: 1 base; J trimming: 7 bases; junction bases outside the gene matches: 7. Per germline, CDR1 MDHEN and CDR2 SYDVKM. Written as DNA, the CDR3 is TGTGCCAGCAGTTTATCAAAACAGGGGGCCGGTGGCTACACCTTC. Amino acid sequence: CASSLSKQGAGGYTF.

The chain joins TRBV10-3 to TRBJ1-6, with no clear D. The CDR3 spans 15 residues. Trimming shortened V by 2 bases and J by 7 bases, and 12 bases separated the two germline ends. Germline V gives CDR1 ENHRY, CDR2 SYGVKD. The CDR3 spells CAISERERANSPLHF. Here the CDR3 DNA reads TGTGCCATCAGTGAGCGGGAGAGGGCGAATTCACCCCTCCACTTT.

This chain links TRBV28 with TRBJ1-1; 8 bases line up with TRBD1. V lost 5 bases and J lost 0; bases outside the gene matches: 8. The CDR3 extends over 16 amino acids. Germline V gene data show CDR1 as MDHEN and CDR2 as SYDVKM. CDR3 protein: CASSPIRDRLNTEAFF. CDR3 nucleotide sequence: TGTGCCAGCAGTCCCATCCGGGACAGGCTGAACACTGAAGCTTTCTTT.

V and J are TRBV7-9 and TRBJ1-4; D might be TRBD1 (6 bases). Germline CDR1 reads SEHNR; CDR2 reads FQNEAQ (reference sequence). CDR3 length equals 14 residues. The germline V and J ends were trimmed by 5 bases and 6 bases, with 13 bases remaining between them. CDR3 sequence: CASSLQGLYEKLFF. The DNA for the CDR3 is TGTGCCAGCAGCCTCCAGGGGTTATATGAAAAACTGTTTTTT. Based on the CDR3 plus reference TRBV7-9 and TRBJ1-4, the full variable domain is DTGVSQNPRHKITKRGQNVTFRCDPISEHNRLYWYRQTLGQGPEFLTYFQNEAQLEKSRLLSDRFSAERPKGSFSTLEIQRTEQGDSAMYLCASSLQGLYEKLFFGSGTQLSVL.

The CDR3 loop reads CSAGTYSGNTIYF. CDR3 in DNA: TGCAGCGCCGGGACTTACTCTGGAAACACCATATATTTT. This chain uses TRBV29-1 with TRBJ1-3; D may be TRBD1 (5 bases). The V gene's germline CDR1 is SQVTM and CDR2 ANQGSEA. This CDR3 comprises 13 residues. The V and J ends lost 7 bases and 0 bases respectively, with 10 bases between them.

This rearrangement joins TRBV7-2 to TRBJ1-4; TRBD1 might be the D (5 bases). The CDR3 consists of 15 residues. V dropped 5 bases and J dropped 5 bases, with 15 bases sitting between them. CDR1 is SGHTA and CDR2 is FQGNSA in the germline V gene. CDR3 protein: CASSREGWANEKLFF. As DNA, the CDR3 is TGTGCCAGCAGCAGGGAGGGGTGGGCGAATGAAAAACTGTTTTTT.

The chain combines TRBV7-2 with TRBJ2-5, with 9 bases aligning to TRBD2. Germline CDR1 SGHTA, CDR2 FQGNSA. The junction had 11 bases not matched to a gene; V was cut back by 3 bases and J by 3 bases. The CDR3 spans 17 residues. The CDR3 coding sequence is TGTGCCAGCAGCTTTGGTGCGGGAGGGCCCTCCAAAGAGACCCAGTACTTC. Its translation: CASSFGAGGPSKETQYF.

The CDR3 here is CASSQRTGGETQYF. The CDR3 bases are TGTGCCAGCAGTCAAAGGACAGGGGGGGAGACCCAGTACTTC. V is TRBV28 and J is TRBJ2-5, with 10 nucleotides matching TRBD1. J was trimmed by 5 bases and V by 5 bases; bases with no gene match: 5. CDR3 length: 14 residues. Germline V lookup: CDR1 MDHEN, CDR2 SYDVKM.

This chain uses TRBV5-1 with TRBJ1-1; 7 nucleotides match TRBD1. The CDR3 is 14 residues long. Germline CDR1 reads SGHRS; CDR2 reads YFSETQ. Trimming took 5 bases from V and 4 from J; bases not matched to a gene: 8. The CDR3 DNA reads as TGCGCCAGCAGGGAGGGGGCCGGGTCCACTGAAGCTTTCTTT. Protein: CASREGAGSTEAFF.

This chain joins TRBV29-1 and TRBJ2-1; the D gene is possibly TRBD1 (6 bases). V lost 7 bases, J lost 4 bases, and 20 bases lay in between. The CDR3 runs to 15 residues. CDR1 is SQVTM, CDR2 ANQGSEA, per germline. This CDR3 is CSAMVRTETYNEQFF. The CDR3 DNA reads TGCAGCGCGATGGTTCGGACAGAGACTTACAATGAGCAGTTCTTC.